The present TCR beta chain was sequenced within a study of cytotoxic CD8 clonotypes in ibrutinib-treated CLL. Findings and caveats of the study: Progressing patients had sampling times that differed from those of sustained-remission patients. An increase in clonality occurred at ibrutinib response, followed by a return toward baseline at progression. In comparison with age-matched healthy donors, baseline clonality was higher and tracked circulating CD8+ T-cell counts.

From germline, CDR1 is MNHNS and CDR2 SASEGT. This CDR3 has 14 amino acids. V was trimmed by 7 bases and J by 1 base, leaving 11 bases between them. For this clone: Its target is not known.

Deep sequencing aimed at 1 in 200,000 to 1 in 1 million T cells' resolution. Produced via immunoSEQ multiplex PCR; TCRdb's table is partial and in-frame only. This table has approximately 70,000 clones, around 81% appearing once. The receptor was derived from a human donor with chronic lymphocytic leukemia. The input for sequencing was PBMCs, taken at disease progression, from a patient treated with ibrutinib. The chain links TRBV6-1 to TRBJ1-5, with D possibly TRBD1 on 5 matching bases. CDR3 sequence reads: CASITGLSNQPQHF. The CDR3 nucleotides are TGTGCCAGCATTACGGGGCTGAGCAATCAGCCCCAGCATTTT.